The table lists the clone carrying this T cell receptor beta chain with many counts. The sample belongs to a study of regulatory T cells in long-lasting Graves disease. V lost 4 bases, J lost 4 bases, and 1 base stayed unmatched. Germline CDR1 is MNHNS and CDR2 is SASEGT. The CDR3 runs to 13 residues. Time point of the sample: newly diagnosed GD, antithyroid drugs for less than 3 months. After RNA was extracted from PBMCs, the TCR library was made from it. Both iRepertoire HTBI primers and Arm-PCR of CDR3 regions were used to build the TCR beta libraries. MiXCR was run by TCRdb on the multiplex PCR reads, yielding one entry per CDR3 protein. Among approximately 560,000 distinct CDR3 sequences listed, roughly a sixth were seen once. These same records also appear under a second study, on T cells in Graves' hyperthyroidism and ophthalmopathy.

Here the sequenced sample was peripheral blood mononuclear cells (PBMCs), taken at new diagnosis, from a patient treated with antithyroid drugs. This TCR was sampled from a man aged 18 to 35 with Graves disease. The chain has TRBV6-1 and TRBJ2-3; the match to TRBD1 covers 8 bases. For the CDR3, the DNA is TGTGCCAGCAGTGTGACAGGGGCAGATACGCAGTATTTT. Its translation is CASSVTGADTQYF.